These T cell receptor beta chains were read from a single sample in a study of blood T cell repertoires in COVID-19. Method: immunoSEQ multiplex PCR; TCRdb's copy keeps in-frame clones and lacks some. The sample lists tens of thousands of clones; less than 85% were seen once. Source material: peripheral blood. The receptor set was obtained from a man between 60 and 70 years old with acute or convalescent COVID-19. CDR3s include the opening cysteine and the closing phenylalanine or tryptophan. Each record gives: D gene, V gene, clone size, J gene, CDR3 DNA, CDR3 protein. A D gene is named only where the DNA matches it firmly. The size entry is marked missing in some rows and otherwise reads once, few, many or a size class.

d_call: NA; v_call: TRBV30; clone_size: once; j_call: TRBJ1-1; cdr3_nt: TGTGCCTGGAGTGGCTCGGGAACTGAAGCTTTCTTT; cdr3_aa: CAWSGSGTEAFF
d_call: NA; v_call: TRBV2; clone_size: NA; j_call: TRBJ1-3; cdr3_nt: TGTGCCAGCACCTATACAGGTTCTGGAAACACCATATATTTT; cdr3_aa: CASTYTGSGNTIYF
d_call: TRBD1; v_call: TRBV6-4; clone_size: NA; j_call: TRBJ1-2; cdr3_nt: TGTGCCAGCAGCCCTCGGTACCGGGGACAGGGGCGTTTCAGCTATGGCTACACCTTC; cdr3_aa: CASSPRYRGQGRFSYGYTF
d_call: NA; v_call: TRBV19; clone_size: NA; j_call: TRBJ1-2; cdr3_nt: TGTGCCAGTAGTTATAACTATGGCTACACCTTC; cdr3_aa: CASSYNYGYTF
d_call: TRBD1; v_call: TRBV5-1; clone_size: NA; j_call: TRBJ2-7; cdr3_nt: TGCGCCAGCAGCGCCGGGACAGGGGAGTCCTACGAGCAGTACTTC; cdr3_aa: CASSAGTGESYEQYF
d_call: TRBD1; v_call: TRBV6-5; clone_size: NA; j_call: TRBJ2-7; cdr3_nt: TGTGCCAGCGGCTGGACAGGGAAGACCTACGAGCAGTACTTC; cdr3_aa: CASGWTGKTYEQYF
d_call: TRBD1; v_call: TRBV11-3; clone_size: NA; j_call: TRBJ2-3; cdr3_nt: TGTGCCAGCAGCCGGACAGGGGATAGCACAGATACGCAGTATTTT; cdr3_aa: CASSRTGDSTDTQYF
d_call: TRBD2; v_call: TRBV6-1; clone_size: NA; j_call: TRBJ2-5; cdr3_nt: TGTGCCAGCAGTGCTCGAGGGGAGGGGACGGAAGAGACCCAGTACTTC; cdr3_aa: CASSARGEGTEETQYF
d_call: NA; v_call: TRBV11-2; clone_size: few; j_call: TRBJ1-3; cdr3_nt: TGTGCCAGCAGCTTAGAGGCGACAGCTTGGTTTGGAAACACCATATATTTT; cdr3_aa: CASSLEATAWFGNTIYF
d_call: NA; v_call: TRBV6-5; clone_size: NA; j_call: TRBJ1-4; cdr3_nt: TGTGCCAGCAGCCCAACAGGGTTAACTAATGAAAAACTGTTTTTT; cdr3_aa: CASSPTGLTNEKLFF
d_call: NA; v_call: TRBV5-4; clone_size: NA; j_call: TRBJ1-1; cdr3_nt: TGTGCCAGCAGCCCGCGGGGGGGGAATGAAGCTTTCTTT; cdr3_aa: CASSPRGGNEAFF
d_call: TRBD1; v_call: TRBV5-1; clone_size: few; j_call: TRBJ1-4; cdr3_nt: TGCGCCAGCAGCCCGGGACAGGGGAGGGAAAAACTGTTTTTT; cdr3_aa: CASSPGQGREKLFF
d_call: NA; v_call: TRBV29-1; clone_size: NA; j_call: TRBJ2-4; cdr3_nt: TGCAGCGTTGAAACAGTCCAAATAGCCAAAAACATTCAGTACTTC; cdr3_aa: CSVETVQIAKNIQYF
d_call: TRBD2; v_call: TRBV10-3; clone_size: NA; j_call: TRBJ2-1; cdr3_nt: TGTGCCATCAGTGAGTCCTTACTAGCGGGGGGTTCTTATGAGCAGTTCTTC; cdr3_aa: CAISESLLAGGSYEQFF
d_call: NA; v_call: TRBV6-2/TRBV6-3; clone_size: NA; j_call: TRBJ2-5; cdr3_nt: TGTGCCAGCAGCCTGGGGGGACTGCAAGAGACCCAGTACTTC; cdr3_aa: CASSLGGLQETQYF
d_call: TRBD1; v_call: TRBV7-3; clone_size: NA; j_call: TRBJ2-3; cdr3_nt: TGTGCCAGCAGCTCCGACGGGACAGCCCCAGATACGCAGTATTTT; cdr3_aa: CASSSDGTAPDTQYF
d_call: TRBD1; v_call: TRBV9; clone_size: NA; j_call: TRBJ1-5; cdr3_nt: TGTGCCAGCAGCCCCGGGACAGGGGGTAATCAGCCCCAGCATTTT; cdr3_aa: CASSPGTGGNQPQHF
d_call: TRBD1; v_call: TRBV4-2; clone_size: NA; j_call: TRBJ2-1; cdr3_nt: TGTGCCAGCAGCCAGCACGCCGACAGGGCCCGCCCCTTTTTGGTCTTC; cdr3_aa: CASSQHADRARPFLVF
d_call: NA; v_call: TRBV4-3; clone_size: NA; j_call: TRBJ1-6; cdr3_nt: TGCGCCAGCAGCCAAGACCAGGGGAATGGTCATTCACCCCTCCACTTT; cdr3_aa: CASSQDQGNGHSPLHF
d_call: TRBD1; v_call: TRBV2; clone_size: once; j_call: TRBJ2-1; cdr3_nt: TGTGCCAGCAGTGAAGGGGACAGGACCTACAATGAGCAGTTCTTC; cdr3_aa: CASSEGDRTYNEQFF
d_call: TRBD2; v_call: TRBV7-8; clone_size: once; j_call: TRBJ2-3; cdr3_nt: TGTGCCAGCAAGAGCGGGGGGCTAAACACAGATACGCAGTATTTT; cdr3_aa: CASKSGGLNTDTQYF
d_call: NA; v_call: TRBV27; clone_size: NA; j_call: TRBJ2-3; cdr3_nt: TGTGCCAGCAGATCCCGGGACTGGGATACGCAGTATTTT; cdr3_aa: CASRSRDWDTQYF